A selection of T cell receptor beta chains follows, all from one sample in a study of OX40 agonist ivuxolimab in advanced cancers. This table comes from immunoSEQ multiplex PCR, and its TCRdb copy is limited to in-frame clones, with some not included. The table shows about 82,000 clones, with 90% to 95% occurring only once. Material: CD4+ or CD8+ T cells sorted from blood, obtained in a trial of the OX40 agonist ivuxolimab. The receptors stem from an adult with an advanced solid tumor such as melanoma, head and neck, liver or kidney cancer. Each CDR3 is given with its conserved first and last residue. Each record gives: D gene, clone size, J gene, V gene, CDR3 protein, CDR3 DNA. A D gene is named only where the DNA matches it firmly. The size of a clone is reported for some rows only, either as once, few or many, or as a class for expanded clones.

D gene: TRBD1
clone size: .
J gene: TRBJ2-7
V gene: TRBV10-3
CDR3 protein: CAISESRQGRSSYEQYF
CDR3 DNA: TGTGCCATCAGTGAGTCCCGACAGGGGCGGAGCTCCTACGAGCAGTACTTC

D gene: TRBD2
clone size: .
J gene: TRBJ2-1
V gene: TRBV7-9
CDR3 protein: CASSWAGASNEQFF
CDR3 DNA: TGTGCCAGCAGCTGGGCGGGAGCAAGCAATGAGCAGTTCTTC

D gene: .
clone size: .
J gene: TRBJ2-3
V gene: TRBV14
CDR3 protein: CASSQLESDTQYF
CDR3 DNA: TGTGCCAGCAGCCAACTAGAATCAGATACGCAGTATTTT

D gene: TRBD1
clone size: .
J gene: TRBJ2-4
V gene: TRBV19
CDR3 protein: CASSIRVNTGDRYWTQYF
CDR3 DNA: TGTGCCAGTAGTATACGGGTAAACACAGGGGACAGATACTGGACTCAGTACTTC

D gene: .
clone size: once
J gene: TRBJ1-1
V gene: TRBV28
CDR3 protein: CASSLVTNTEAFF
CDR3 DNA: TGTGCCAGCAGTTTAGTCACGAACACTGAAGCTTTCTTT

D gene: TRBD1
clone size: .
J gene: TRBJ1-2
V gene: TRBV27
CDR3 protein: CASSSTGEVGYTF
CDR3 DNA: TGTGCCAGCAGTTCGACAGGGGAGGTTGGCTACACCTTC

D gene: .
clone size: .
J gene: TRBJ2-3
V gene: TRBV14
CDR3 protein: CASSQGGGTDTQYF
CDR3 DNA: TGTGCCAGCAGCCAAGGGGGAGGCACAGATACGCAGTATTTT

D gene: .
clone size: .
J gene: TRBJ2-1
V gene: TRBV6-6
CDR3 protein: CASSYWREEFF
CDR3 DNA: TGTGCCAGCAGTTACTGGAGGGAGGAGTTCTTC

D gene: .
clone size: .
J gene: TRBJ2-7
V gene: TRBV27
CDR3 protein: CASSTQPSFEQYF
CDR3 DNA: TGTGCCAGCAGTACCCAGCCTTCCTTCGAGCAGTACTTC

D gene: TRBD1
clone size: .
J gene: TRBJ2-7
V gene: TRBV10-3
CDR3 protein: CAIRLQGATGEQYF
CDR3 DNA: TGTGCCATCAGATTACAGGGGGCCACTGGCGAGCAGTACTTC

D gene: .
clone size: .
J gene: TRBJ2-5
V gene: TRBV27
CDR3 protein: CASSNGRGTSSETQYF
CDR3 DNA: TGTGCCAGCAGTAACGGACGAGGAACTAGCAGCGAGACCCAGTACTTC

D gene: .
clone size: .
J gene: TRBJ1-3
V gene: TRBV5-6
CDR3 protein: CASSLGAQASGNTIYF
CDR3 DNA: TGTGCCAGCAGCTTGGGGGCCCAGGCCTCTGGAAACACCATATATTTT

D gene: TRBD2
clone size: .
J gene: TRBJ2-3
V gene: TRBV4-1
CDR3 protein: CASSQMGLAVDTQYF
CDR3 DNA: TGCGCCAGCAGCCAAATGGGACTAGCGGTGGATACGCAGTATTTT

D gene: .
clone size: .
J gene: TRBJ1-1
V gene: TRBV11-2
CDR3 protein: CASRPTAGTEAFF
CDR3 DNA: TGTGCCAGCAGACCCACCGCGGGGACTGAAGCTTTCTTT

D gene: .
clone size: .
J gene: TRBJ1-1
V gene: TRBV6-1
CDR3 protein: CASSFDSINTEAFF
CDR3 DNA: TGTGCCAGCAGTTTTGACAGCATTAACACTGAAGCTTTCTTT

D gene: .
clone size: once
J gene: TRBJ2-7
V gene: TRBV28
CDR3 protein: CASSLDPGRYEQYF
CDR3 DNA: TGTGCCAGCAGTTTAGACCCAGGGCGTTACGAGCAGTACTTC

D gene: .
clone size: .
J gene: TRBJ1-3
V gene: TRBV7-9
CDR3 protein: CASSLASLVGNTIYF
CDR3 DNA: TGTGCCAGCAGCTTAGCGTCCCTAGTAGGAAACACCATATATTTT

D gene: .
clone size: .
J gene: TRBJ1-2
V gene: TRBV29-1
CDR3 protein: CSVEGTGGVANYGYTF
CDR3 DNA: TGCAGCGTTGAGGGCACAGGTGGGGTAGCTAACTATGGCTACACCTTC

D gene: .
clone size: .
J gene: TRBJ2-1
V gene: TRBV4-1
CDR3 protein: CASSQHARNYNEQFF
CDR3 DNA: TGCGCCAGCAGCCAACACGCCAGAAACTACAATGAGCAGTTCTTC

D gene: TRBD2
clone size: .
J gene: TRBJ2-1
V gene: TRBV6-5
CDR3 protein: CASSRAGTTSDEQFF
CDR3 DNA: TGTGCCAGCAGTCGGGCCGGGACTACCTCGGATGAGCAGTTCTTC

D gene: .
clone size: .
J gene: TRBJ1-1
V gene: TRBV10-3
CDR3 protein: CAISGGLLNTEAFF
CDR3 DNA: TGTGCCATCAGTGGGGGCCTGCTTAACACTGAAGCTTTCTTT

D gene: TRBD1
clone size: .
J gene: TRBJ2-7
V gene: TRBV10-3
CDR3 protein: CAISEGQGANEQYF
CDR3 DNA: TGTGCCATCAGTGAAGGGCAGGGGGCAAACGAGCAGTACTTC

D gene: .
clone size: .
J gene: TRBJ2-2
V gene: TRBV18
CDR3 protein: CASSPPAEGGELFF
CDR3 DNA: TGTGCCAGCTCACCACCGGCCGAGGGCGGGGAGCTGTTTTTT

D gene: TRBD2
clone size: .
J gene: TRBJ2-7
V gene: TRBV27
CDR3 protein: CASSPGWREGRYGQYF
CDR3 DNA: TGTGCCAGCAGTCCAGGTTGGCGGGAGGGTAGGTACGGGCAGTACTTC

D gene: .
clone size: .
J gene: TRBJ2-3
V gene: TRBV7-9
CDR3 protein: CASSLRQSDTQYF
CDR3 DNA: TGTGCCAGCAGCCTCCGACAGTCTGATACGCAGTATTTT

D gene: .
clone size: .
J gene: TRBJ2-1
V gene: TRBV19
CDR3 protein: CASRPPGSAALGQFF
CDR3 DNA: TGTGCCAGTAGGCCACCAGGGAGCGCGGCCCTCGGTCAGTTCTTC

D gene: .
clone size: once
J gene: TRBJ2-5
V gene: TRBV2
CDR3 protein: CASTFQGLEETQYF
CDR3 DNA: TGTGCCAGCACCTTCCAGGGGCTCGAGGAGACCCAGTACTTC

D gene: .
clone size: .
J gene: TRBJ2-6
V gene: TRBV5-1
CDR3 protein: CASSLATGPGVGIGANVLTF
CDR3 DNA: TGCGCCAGCAGCTTGGCCACAGGTCCAGGGGTGGGGATTGGGGCCAACGTCCTGACTTTC

D gene: .
clone size: .
J gene: TRBJ2-6
V gene: TRBV10-3
CDR3 protein: CAISGESSGANVLTF
CDR3 DNA: TGTGCCATCAGCGGTGAGAGCTCTGGGGCCAACGTCCTGACTTTC

D gene: TRBD1
clone size: .
J gene: TRBJ1-2
V gene: TRBV9
CDR3 protein: CASSVTGQGASSDGYTF
CDR3 DNA: TGTGCCAGCAGCGTAACAGGACAGGGGGCAAGTAGTGATGGCTACACCTTC

D gene: .
clone size: .
J gene: TRBJ1-2
V gene: TRBV2
CDR3 protein: CASSDSNYGYTF
CDR3 DNA: TGTGCCAGCAGCGACAGTAACTATGGCTACACCTTC

D gene: TRBD2
clone size: .
J gene: TRBJ2-1
V gene: TRBV16
CDR3 protein: CASSQSSSGRYNEQFF
CDR3 DNA: TGTGCCAGCAGCCAATCGTCTAGCGGGCGCTACAATGAGCAGTTCTTC

D gene: .
clone size: .
J gene: TRBJ1-5
V gene: TRBV6-6
CDR3 protein: CASSPSTGAPNQPQHF
CDR3 DNA: TGTGCCAGCAGTCCCTCGACAGGCGCTCCCAATCAGCCCCAGCATTTT

D gene: .
clone size: .
J gene: TRBJ1-1
V gene: TRBV5-1
CDR3 protein: CASSLSQITEAFF
CDR3 DNA: TGCGCCAGCAGCTTGTCCCAGATCACTGAAGCTTTCTTT

D gene: TRBD2
clone size: once
J gene: TRBJ2-5
V gene: TRBV28
CDR3 protein: CASSLRFLTSGRTFVETQYF
CDR3 DNA: TGTGCCAGCAGTTTACGGTTCCTAACTAGCGGGAGGACGTTCGTAGAGACCCAGTACTTC

D gene: .
clone size: .
J gene: TRBJ2-7
V gene: TRBV30
CDR3 protein: CAWSVPPLHEQYF
CDR3 DNA: TGTGCCTGGAGTGTACCCCCGCTCCACGAGCAGTACTTC

D gene: TRBD1
clone size: .
J gene: TRBJ2-2
V gene: TRBV7-2
CDR3 protein: CASSVTGGRTGELFF
CDR3 DNA: TGTGCCAGCAGCGTGACAGGGGGCCGTACCGGGGAGCTGTTTTTT

D gene: .
clone size: few
J gene: TRBJ1-2
V gene: TRBV6-5
CDR3 protein: CASSYSMGGNYGYTF
CDR3 DNA: TGTGCCAGCAGTTACTCGATGGGCGGGAACTATGGCTACACCTTC

D gene: TRBD2
clone size: .
J gene: TRBJ2-7
V gene: TRBV28
CDR3 protein: CASSSSGASSYEQYF
CDR3 DNA: TGTGCCAGCAGTTCTAGCGGGGCAAGCTCCTACGAGCAGTACTTC

D gene: .
clone size: once
J gene: TRBJ2-7
V gene: TRBV11-2
CDR3 protein: CASSFGMPPSTPEQYF
CDR3 DNA: TGTGCCAGCAGCTTCGGGATGCCCCCCTCTACCCCCGAGCAGTACTTC

D gene: .
clone size: .
J gene: TRBJ2-7
V gene: TRBV5-1
CDR3 protein: CASRTGSSYEQYF
CDR3 DNA: TGCGCCAGCCGGACGGGAAGCTCCTACGAGCAGTACTTC

D gene: TRBD1
clone size: .
J gene: TRBJ2-2
V gene: TRBV5-1
CDR3 protein: CASSLTGTANTGELFF
CDR3 DNA: TGCGCCAGCAGCTTGACCGGGACAGCGAACACCGGGGAGCTGTTTTTT

D gene: TRBD2
clone size: .
J gene: TRBJ2-3
V gene: TRBV5-1
CDR3 protein: CASRWEGRTDTQYF
CDR3 DNA: TGCGCCAGCAGGTGGGAGGGCCGCACAGATACGCAGTATTTT

D gene: TRBD1
clone size: .
J gene: TRBJ1-2
V gene: TRBV11-3
CDR3 protein: CASSLGPGQGASGYTF
CDR3 DNA: TGTGCCAGCAGCTTAGGGCCGGGACAGGGGGCTTCTGGCTACACCTTC

D gene: .
clone size: once
J gene: TRBJ2-7
V gene: TRBV11-2
CDR3 protein: CASSWGTGLYEQYF
CDR3 DNA: TGTGCCAGCAGCTGGGGGACCGGCCTCTACGAGCAGTACTTC

D gene: .
clone size: .
J gene: TRBJ2-2
V gene: TRBV6-4
CDR3 protein: CASSPAASSTGELFF
CDR3 DNA: TGTGCCAGCAGCCCGGCGGCGTCGAGCACCGGGGAGCTGTTTTTT

D gene: .
clone size: .
J gene: TRBJ1-2
V gene: TRBV7-8
CDR3 protein: CASSLGRDGYTF
CDR3 DNA: TGTGCCAGCAGCTTAGGCAGAGATGGCTACACCTTC

D gene: .
clone size: .
J gene: TRBJ1-1
V gene: TRBV5-1
CDR3 protein: CASSLDRGEFTEAFF
CDR3 DNA: TGCGCCAGCAGCTTGGATCGGGGGGAGTTCACTGAAGCTTTCTTT

D gene: .
clone size: .
J gene: TRBJ1-4
V gene: TRBV18
CDR3 protein: CASSRGQVGSNEKLFF
CDR3 DNA: TGTGCCAGCTCCCGGGGGCAAGTGGGATCTAATGAAAAACTGTTTTTT

D gene: .
clone size: once
J gene: TRBJ1-5
V gene: TRBV19
CDR3 protein: CASALGRISNQPQHF
CDR3 DNA: TGTGCCAGTGCCCTGGGACGGATTAGCAATCAGCCCCAGCATTTT

D gene: TRBD2
clone size: .
J gene: TRBJ2-5
V gene: TRBV9
CDR3 protein: CASSVGSGRETQYF
CDR3 DNA: TGTGCCAGCAGCGTAGGTAGCGGGAGAGAGACCCAGTACTTC

D gene: .
clone size: few
J gene: TRBJ1-2
V gene: TRBV2
CDR3 protein: CASSAGNYGYTF
CDR3 DNA: TGTGCCAGCAGCGCGGGGAACTATGGCTACACCTTC

D gene: TRBD1
clone size: few
J gene: TRBJ1-1
V gene: TRBV28
CDR3 protein: CASRGQLISTEAFF
CDR3 DNA: TGTGCCAGCAGGGGACAGTTAATTAGCACTGAAGCTTTCTTT

D gene: TRBD1
clone size: .
J gene: TRBJ1-5
V gene: TRBV28
CDR3 protein: CASSPGDRVNQPQHF
CDR3 DNA: TGTGCCAGCAGTCCAGGGGACAGGGTAAATCAGCCCCAGCATTTT